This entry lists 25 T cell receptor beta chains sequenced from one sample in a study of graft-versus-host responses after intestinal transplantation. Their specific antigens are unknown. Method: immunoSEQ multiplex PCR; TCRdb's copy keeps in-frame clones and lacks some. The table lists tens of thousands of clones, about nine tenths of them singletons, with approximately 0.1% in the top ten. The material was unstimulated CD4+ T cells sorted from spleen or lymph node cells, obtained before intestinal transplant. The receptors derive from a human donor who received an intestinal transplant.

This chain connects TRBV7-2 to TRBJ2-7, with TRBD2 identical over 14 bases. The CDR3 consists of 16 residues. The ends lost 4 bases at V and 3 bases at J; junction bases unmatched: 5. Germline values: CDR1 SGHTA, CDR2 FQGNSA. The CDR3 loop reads CASSWTSGGPYYEQYF. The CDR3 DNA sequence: TGTGCCAGCAGCTGGACTAGCGGGGGGCCCTACTACGAGCAGTACTTC.

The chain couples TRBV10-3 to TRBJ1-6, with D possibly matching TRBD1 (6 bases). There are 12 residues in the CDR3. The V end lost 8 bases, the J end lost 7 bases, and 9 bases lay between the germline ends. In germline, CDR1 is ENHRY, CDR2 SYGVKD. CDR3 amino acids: CAIGQSNSPLHF. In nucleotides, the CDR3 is TGTGCCATCGGACAGTCGAATTCACCCCTCCACTTT.

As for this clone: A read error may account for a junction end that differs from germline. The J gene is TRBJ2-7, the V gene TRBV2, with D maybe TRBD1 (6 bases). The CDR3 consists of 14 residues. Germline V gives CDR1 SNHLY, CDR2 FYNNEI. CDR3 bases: TGTGCCAGCAGCGTTGACAGGTTCGGGTACGAGCGGTACTTC. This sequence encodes CASSVDRFGYERYF.

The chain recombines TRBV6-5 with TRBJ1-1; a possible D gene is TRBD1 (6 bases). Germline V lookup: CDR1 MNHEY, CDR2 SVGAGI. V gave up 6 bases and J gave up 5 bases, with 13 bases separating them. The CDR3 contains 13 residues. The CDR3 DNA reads TGTGCCAGCAGGCCCCACAGGGATACTGAAGCTTTCTTT. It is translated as CASRPHRDTEAFF.

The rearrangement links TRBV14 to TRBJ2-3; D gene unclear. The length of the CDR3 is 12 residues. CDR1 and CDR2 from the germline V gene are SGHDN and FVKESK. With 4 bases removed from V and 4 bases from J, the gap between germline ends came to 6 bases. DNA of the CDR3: TGTGCCAGCAGCCCCTCGGCAGATACGCAGTATTTT. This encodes CASSPSADTQYF.

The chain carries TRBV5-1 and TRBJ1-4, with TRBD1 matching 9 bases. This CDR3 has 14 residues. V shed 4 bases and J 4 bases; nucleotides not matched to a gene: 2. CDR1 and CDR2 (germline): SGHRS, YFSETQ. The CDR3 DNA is TGCGCCAGCAGCCCGGACAGGGGTAATGAAAAACTGTTTTTT. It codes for CASSPDRGNEKLFF.

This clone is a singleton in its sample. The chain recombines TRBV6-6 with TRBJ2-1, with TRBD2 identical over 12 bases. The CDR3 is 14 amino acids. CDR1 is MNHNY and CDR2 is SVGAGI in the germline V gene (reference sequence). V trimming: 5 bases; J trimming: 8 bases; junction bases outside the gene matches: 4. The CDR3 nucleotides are TGTGCCAGCAGTCAAAGACTAGCGGGGGATGAGCAGTTCTTC. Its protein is CASSQRLAGDEQFF.

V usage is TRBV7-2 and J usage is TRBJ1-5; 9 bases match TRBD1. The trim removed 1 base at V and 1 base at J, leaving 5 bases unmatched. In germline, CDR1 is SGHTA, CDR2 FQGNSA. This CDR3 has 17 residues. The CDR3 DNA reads TGTGCCAGCAGCTTAGTGGGACAGGGAGTGAGCAATCAGCCCCAGCATTTT. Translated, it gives CASSLVGQGVSNQPQHF.

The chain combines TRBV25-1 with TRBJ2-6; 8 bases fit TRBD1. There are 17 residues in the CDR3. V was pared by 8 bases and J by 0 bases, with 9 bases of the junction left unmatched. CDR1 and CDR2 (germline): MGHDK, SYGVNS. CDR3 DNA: TGTGCCAGCTCTCCAGGGACAGGACCCTCTGGGGCCAACGTCCTGACTTTC. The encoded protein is CASSPGTGPSGANVLTF.

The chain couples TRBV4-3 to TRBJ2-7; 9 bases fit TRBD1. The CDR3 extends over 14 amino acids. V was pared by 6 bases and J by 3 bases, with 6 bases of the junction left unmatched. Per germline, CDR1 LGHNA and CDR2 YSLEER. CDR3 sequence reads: CASSRDRGDYEQYF. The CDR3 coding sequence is TGCGCCAGCAGTCGCGACAGGGGGGACTACGAGCAGTACTTC.

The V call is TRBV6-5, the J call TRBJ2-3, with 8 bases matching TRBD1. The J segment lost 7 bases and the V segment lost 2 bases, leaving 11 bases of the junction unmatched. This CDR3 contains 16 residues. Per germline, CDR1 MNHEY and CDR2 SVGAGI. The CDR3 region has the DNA TGTGCCAGCAGTTACCTGGGACAGGATTATACCAATACGCAGTATTTT. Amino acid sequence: CASSYLGQDYTNTQYF.

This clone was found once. Here the CDR3 reads CASGPSNTEAFF. As DNA, the CDR3 is TGTGCTAGTGGCCCGTCGAACACTGAAGCTTTCTTT. This rearrangement joins TRBV12-5 to TRBJ1-1; the D is unclear. V gave up 6 bases and J gave up 1 base, with 6 bases separating them. Germline CDR1 LGHNT, CDR2 FRNRAP. CDR3 size: 12 residues.

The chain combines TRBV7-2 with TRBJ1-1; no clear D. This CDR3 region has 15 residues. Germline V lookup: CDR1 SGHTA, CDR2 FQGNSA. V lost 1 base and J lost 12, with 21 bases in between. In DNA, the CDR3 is TGTGCCAGCAGCTTAGGAAGGGTTTGGACTTCGGGAACTTTCTTT. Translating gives CASSLGRVWTSGTFF.

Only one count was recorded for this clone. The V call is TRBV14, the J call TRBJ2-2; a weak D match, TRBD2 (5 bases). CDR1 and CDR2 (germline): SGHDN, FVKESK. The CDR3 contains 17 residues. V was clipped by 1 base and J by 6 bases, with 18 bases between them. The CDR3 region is CASSQVRSPPGAGELFF. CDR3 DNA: TGTGCCAGCAGCCAAGTCCGGAGTCCCCCCGGGGCCGGGGAGCTGTTTTTT.

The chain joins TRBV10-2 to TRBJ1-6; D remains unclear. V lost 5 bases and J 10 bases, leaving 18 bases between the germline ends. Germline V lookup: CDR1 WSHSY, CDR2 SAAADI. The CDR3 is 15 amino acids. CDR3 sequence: CASSNGEGSLSPLHF. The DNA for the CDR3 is TGCGCCAGCAGTAATGGCGAGGGAAGTCTCTCACCCCTCCACTTT.

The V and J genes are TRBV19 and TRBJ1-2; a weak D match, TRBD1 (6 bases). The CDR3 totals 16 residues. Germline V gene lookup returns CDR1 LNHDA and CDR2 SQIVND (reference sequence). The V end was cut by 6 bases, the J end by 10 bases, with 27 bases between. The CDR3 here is CASRRARQVDLGYYTF. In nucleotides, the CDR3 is TGTGCCAGTAGGCGAGCCCGACAGGTCGACCTGGGTTACTACACCTTC.

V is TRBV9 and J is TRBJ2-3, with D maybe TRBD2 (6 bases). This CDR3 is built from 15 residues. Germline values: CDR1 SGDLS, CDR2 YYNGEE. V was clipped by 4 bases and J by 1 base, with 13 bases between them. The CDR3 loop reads CASSSIGTRTDTQYF. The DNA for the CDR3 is TGTGCCAGCAGCTCGATTGGGACTCGCACAGATACGCAGTATTTT. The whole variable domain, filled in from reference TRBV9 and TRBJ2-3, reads DSGVTQTPKHLITATGQRVTLRCSPRSGDLSVYWYQQSLDQGLQFLIQYYNGEERAKGNILERFSAQQFPDLHSELNLSSLELGDSALYFCASSSIGTRTDTQYFGPGTRLTVL.

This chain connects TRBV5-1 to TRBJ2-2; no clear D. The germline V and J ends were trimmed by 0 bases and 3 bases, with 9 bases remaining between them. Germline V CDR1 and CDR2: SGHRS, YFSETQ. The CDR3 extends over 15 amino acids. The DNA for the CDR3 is TGCGCCAGCAGCTTGGATCTCCCGGACACCGGGGAGCTGTTTTTT. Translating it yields CASSLDLPDTGELFF. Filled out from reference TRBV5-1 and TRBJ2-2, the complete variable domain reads KAGVTQTPRYLIKTRGQQVTLSCSPISGHRSVSWYQQTPGQGLQFLFEYFSETQRNKGNFPGRFSGRQFSNSRSEMNVSTLELGDSALYLCASSLDLPDTGELFFGEGSRLTVL.

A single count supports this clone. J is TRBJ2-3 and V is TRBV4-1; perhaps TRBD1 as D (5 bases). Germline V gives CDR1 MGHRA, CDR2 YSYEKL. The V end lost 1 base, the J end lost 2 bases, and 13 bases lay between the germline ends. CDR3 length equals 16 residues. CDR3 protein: CASSQGQGPHTDTQYF. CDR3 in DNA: TGCGCCAGCAGCCAAGGCCAGGGTCCTCACACAGATACGCAGTATTTT.

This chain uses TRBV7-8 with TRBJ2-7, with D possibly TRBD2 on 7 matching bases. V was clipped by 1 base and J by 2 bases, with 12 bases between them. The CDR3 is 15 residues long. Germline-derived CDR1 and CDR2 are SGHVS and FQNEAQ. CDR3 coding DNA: TGTGCCAGCAGCTTAGTCGGGGGGCCCCCCTACGAGCAGTACTTC. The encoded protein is CASSLVGGPPYEQYF.

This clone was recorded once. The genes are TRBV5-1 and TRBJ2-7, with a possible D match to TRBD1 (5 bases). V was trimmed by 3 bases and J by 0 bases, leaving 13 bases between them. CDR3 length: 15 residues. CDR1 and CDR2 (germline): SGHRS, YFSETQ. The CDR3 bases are TGCGCCAGCAGCTCTTCTGACAGAGACTCCTACGAGCAGTACTTC. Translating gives CASSSSDRDSYEQYF.

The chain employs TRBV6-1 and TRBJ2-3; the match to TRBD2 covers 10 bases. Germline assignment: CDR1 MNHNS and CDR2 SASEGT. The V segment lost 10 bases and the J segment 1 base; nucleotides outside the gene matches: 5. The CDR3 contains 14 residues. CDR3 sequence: CATSSGGRTDTQYF. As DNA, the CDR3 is TGTGCCACGTCTAGCGGGGGACGCACAGATACGCAGTATTTT.

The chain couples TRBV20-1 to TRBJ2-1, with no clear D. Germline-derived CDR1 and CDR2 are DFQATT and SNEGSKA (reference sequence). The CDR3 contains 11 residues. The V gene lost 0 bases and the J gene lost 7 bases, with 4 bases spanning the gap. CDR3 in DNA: TGCAGTGCTAGAGACGGGAATGAGCAGTTCTTC. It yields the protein CSARDGNEQFF.

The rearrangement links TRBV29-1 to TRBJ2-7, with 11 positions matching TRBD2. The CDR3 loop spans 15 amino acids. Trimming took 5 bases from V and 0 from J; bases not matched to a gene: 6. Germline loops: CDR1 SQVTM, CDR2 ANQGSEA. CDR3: CSVRALAGVSYEQYF. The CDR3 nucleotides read TGCAGCGTTCGAGCACTAGCGGGGGTCTCCTACGAGCAGTACTTC.

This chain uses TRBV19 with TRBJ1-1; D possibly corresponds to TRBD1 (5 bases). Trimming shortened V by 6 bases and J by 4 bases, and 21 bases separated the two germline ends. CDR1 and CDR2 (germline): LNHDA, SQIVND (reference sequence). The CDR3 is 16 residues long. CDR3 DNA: TGTGCCAGTAGGCTCCTATACGGGCGCGGGGGCACTGAAGCTTTCTTT. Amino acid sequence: CASRLLYGRGGTEAFF.